These 26 T cell receptor beta chains came from one sample sequenced in a study of beta chain features in type 1 diabetes. The study reverse transcribed the entire isolated RNA, so it sequenced expressed TCRB transcripts. Assay: immunoSEQ multiplex PCR; the TCRdb copy retains only in-frame clones and omits some. The data show about 320,000 clones, 12% to 15% seen once. Sequenced: central memory CD4+ T cells from blood. Receptors originate from a young man in good health.

This clone was observed many times. The chain carries TRBV6-5 and TRBJ2-7; 8 bases align to TRBD1. The junction had 7 bases not matched to a gene; V was cut back by 4 bases and J by 2 bases. The CDR3 runs 15 residues. CDR1 is MNHEY and CDR2 is SVGAGI in the germline V gene. In nucleotides, the CDR3 is TGTGCCAGCAGTTCCCAAGGACAGGGTACCTACGAGCAGTACTTC. Translating gives CASSSQGQGTYEQYF.

V gene TRBV14 combines with J gene TRBJ2-7, with 7 bases lining up with TRBD2. Germline CDR1 is SGHDN and CDR2 is FVKESK. The V gene end was trimmed by 1 base and the J gene end by 7 bases; junction bases not matched to a gene: 4. The CDR3 contains 13 residues. The CDR3, as DNA: TGTGCCAGCAGCCAAGTGGGAGGGTTGGAGCAGTACTTC. Translating it yields CASSQVGGLEQYF.

This clone has more than one count but fewer than ten. The gene calls are TRBV5-1 and TRBJ1-4, with no clear D. The V gene lost 1 base and the J gene lost 1 base, with 8 bases spanning the gap. The CDR3 loop spans 15 amino acids. Germline V gene sequence: CDR1 SGHRS, CDR2 YFSETQ. This chain's CDR3 is CASSLTGLTNEKLFF. The DNA of the CDR3 is TGCGCCAGCAGCTTGACTGGGCTAACTAATGAAAAACTGTTTTTT.

V usage is TRBV5-6 and J usage is TRBJ2-3; TRBD2 might be the D (5 bases). Trimming removed 0 bases at V and 3 bases at J, with 11 bases between. CDR3 length: 15 residues. CDR1 and CDR2 (germline): SGHDT, YYEEEE. CDR3 region: CASSLGLAPTDTQYF. The CDR3 nucleotides read TGTGCCAGCAGCTTGGGGCTAGCTCCGACAGATACGCAGTATTTT.

The genes are TRBV19 and TRBJ1-2, with D perhaps matching TRBD1 (5 bases). There are 13 residues in the CDR3. CDR1 is LNHDA, CDR2 SQIVND, per germline (reference sequence). The germline V and J ends were trimmed by 7 bases and 6 bases, with 15 bases remaining between them. In DNA form, the CDR3 reads TGTGCCAGTAACCGGCGGGGGAGAAATGGCTACACCTTC. Translation: CASNRRGRNGYTF.

This clone was counted ten times or more. The identical CDR3 is also encoded by other nucleotide sequences in the sample. The chain couples TRBV4-3 to TRBJ1-5; no clear D. V lost 1 base, J lost 3 bases, and 4 bases lay in between. The CDR3 loop spans 13 amino acids. The germline gives CDR1 LGHNA, CDR2 YSLEER. CDR3 sequence (DNA): TGCGCCAGCAGCCAAGGCCTCAATCAGCCCCAGCATTTT. It yields the protein CASSQGLNQPQHF.

In this sample, this clone turned up a few times. This rearrangement joins TRBV4-3 to TRBJ2-5, with D perhaps TRBD2 (5 bases). Trimming took off 8 bases at V and 2 bases at J, with 12 bases between the two ends. This CDR3 has 13 residues. Germline V lookup: CDR1 LGHNA, CDR2 YSLEER. The CDR3 bases are TGCGCCAGCGCCAGACGGGAACAAGAGACCCAGTACTTC. Protein sequence: CASARREQETQYF.

The rearrangement uses TRBV18 and TRBJ2-7; D is unclear. The CDR3 runs 13 residues. Trimming took off 3 bases at V and 4 bases at J, with 10 bases between the two ends. Per germline, CDR1 KGHSH and CDR2 LQKENI. The CDR3, as DNA: TGTGCCAGCTCACCCCTAAAAGGGTACGAGCAGTACTTC. Its protein product is CASSPLKGYEQYF.

V and J are TRBV20-1 and TRBJ1-1; D may be TRBD1 (5 bases). V lost 5 bases to trimming and J lost 7 bases, with 11 bases between them. The CDR3 runs to 11 residues. The V gene's germline CDR1 is DFQATT and CDR2 SNEGSKA (reference sequence). In nucleotides, the CDR3 is TGCAGTGCTGACAGATCCGGTGAAGCTTTCTTT. Translating gives CSADRSGEAFF.

This clone was counted a few times. The chain recombines TRBV7-2 with TRBJ2-5; maybe TRBD1 (6 bases). Germline V gene sequence: CDR1 SGHTA, CDR2 FQGNSA. V lost 2 bases to trimming and J lost 5 bases, with 15 bases between them. The CDR3 totals 15 residues. CDR3 residues: CASSLRWNRDETQYF. DNA of the CDR3: TGTGCCAGCAGCTTAAGATGGAACAGGGACGAGACCCAGTACTTC.

V and J are TRBV5-6 and TRBJ2-5, with TRBD2 as a possible D gene (5 bases). The CDR3 is made up of 15 amino acids. V was shortened by 2 bases and J by 9 bases, with 20 bases between the two germline ends. Per germline, CDR1 SGHDT and CDR2 YYEEEE. CDR3 sequence reads: CASSFDFPEAEPQYF. CDR3 nucleotide sequence: TGTGCCAGCAGCTTTGACTTCCCAGAAGCGGAGCCCCAGTACTTC.

This clone was counted only a few times. The chain is built from TRBV4-2 and TRBJ1-2; D not certain. CDR1 is LGHNA, CDR2 YNFKEQ, per germline. V lost 0 bases to trimming and J lost 6 bases, with 14 bases between them. The CDR3 is 15 residues long. The DNA of the CDR3 is TGTGCCAGCAGCCAAGAGTTCGGGCAGAACAATGGCTACACCTTC. Residues: CASSQEFGQNNGYTF.

The chain is built from TRBV11-3 and TRBJ1-1; D is ambiguous. Trimming took 6 bases from V and 0 from J, leaving 11 bases between them. Germline loops: CDR1 SGHNT, CDR2 YENEEA. The CDR3 spans 14 residues. The CDR3 DNA follows: TGTGCCAGCAGGATTGACCGGCTGAACACTGAAGCTTTCTTT. This sequence encodes CASRIDRLNTEAFF. Variable domain in full (rest from reference TRBV11-3 and TRBJ1-1): EAGVVQSPRYKIIEKKQPVAFWCNPISGHNTLYWYLQNLGQGPELLIRYENEEAVDDSQLPKDRFSAERLKGVDSTLKIQPAELGDSAVYLCASRIDRLNTEAFFGQGTRLTVV.

In the case of this clone: The sample has other DNA sequences that encode this CDR3 too. In DNA, the CDR3 is TGTGCCAGCAGCTTGAGCGGAAGCACAGATACGCAGTATTTT. Protein product: CASSLSGSTDTQYF. This chain connects TRBV7-2 to TRBJ2-3; TRBD2 might be the D (5 bases). Germline values: CDR1 SGHTA, CDR2 FQGNSA. Trimming left V 3 bases short and J 0 bases short, with 7 bases between. The length of the CDR3 is 14 residues.

This clone showed up many times. The rearrangement joins TRBV2 to TRBJ1-6; 8 bases are a match to TRBD1. V lost 8 bases to trimming and J lost 10 bases; unmatched junction nucleotides: 16. Looked up from germline, CDR1 is SNHLY and CDR2 is FYNNEI. This CDR3 contains 16 residues. CDR3 residues: CASGGPGQVFDSPLHF. The DNA of the CDR3 is TGTGCCAGCGGGGGCCCGGGACAGGTCTTTGACTCACCCCTCCACTTT. Filled out from reference TRBV2 and TRBJ1-6, the complete variable domain reads EPEVTQTPSHQVTQMGQEVILRCVPISNHLYFYWYRQILGQKVEFLVSFYNNEISEKSEIFDDQFSVERPDGSNFTLKIRSTKLEDSAMYFCASGGPGQVFDSPLHFGNGTRLTVT.

This clone has only a few counts. The chain uses TRBV7-2 and TRBJ1-2, with a weak D call TRBD1 (6 bases). Deletions cut 4 bases from V and 5 bases from J, with 14 bases between. This CDR3 is built from 14 residues. Germline CDR1 and CDR2: SGHTA and FQGNSA. CDR3 DNA sequence: TGTGCCAGCAGCTCACGGAGGACAGAATATGGCTACACCTTC. Translating it yields CASSSRRTEYGYTF.

The V gene is TRBV20-1, the J gene TRBJ1-2; D uncertain. Trimming shortened V by 3 bases and J by 5 bases, and 7 bases separated the two germline ends. This CDR3 spans 11 amino acids. In germline, CDR1 is DFQATT, CDR2 SNEGSKA (reference sequence). The CDR3 nucleotides are TGCAGTGCTAGTGGAGAATATGGCTACACCTTC. Encoded protein: CSASGEYGYTF.

About this clone: Mismatch with germline at one junction end may stem from a read error. The chain is built from TRBV6-5 and TRBJ2-7, with D perhaps TRBD2 (7 bases). Germline assignment: CDR1 MNHEY and CDR2 SVGAGI. The CDR3 sequence is 13 residues long. DNA of the CDR3: TGTGCCATCAGTGAGTCGCGGGGGCTTGAGCAGTACTTC. It translates to CAISESRGLEQYF.

This clone appeared a few times. This chain uses TRBV5-1 with TRBJ1-2, with D possibly TRBD1 on 6 matching bases. The CDR3 length is 13 residues. Trimming cost V 4 bases and J 2 bases, with 9 bases left between them. Germline CDR1 reads SGHRS; CDR2 reads YFSETQ. For the CDR3, the DNA is TGCGCCAGCAGCCCGGACAGCAACTATGGCTACACCTTC. Translated: CASSPDSNYGYTF.

The chain links TRBV28 to TRBJ1-5; D perhaps matches TRBD1 (5 bases). This CDR3 is 15 amino acids long. Germline V CDR1 and CDR2: MDHEN, SYDVKM. The V end lost 1 base, the J end lost 5 bases, and 12 bases lay between the germline ends. CDR3 bases: TGTGCCAGCAGTTTATTGTCCAGGGTGGATCAGCCCCAGCATTTT. This codes for CASSLLSRVDQPQHF.

This clone showed up many times. This chain joins TRBV19 and TRBJ2-1; 10 bases are shared with TRBD1. Germline V CDR1 and CDR2: LNHDA, SQIVND (reference sequence). The CDR3 runs to 14 residues. The junction had 6 bases not matched to a gene; V was cut back by 6 bases and J by 7 bases. This CDR3 is CASRIRTGGNEQFF. CDR3 DNA sequence: TGTGCCAGTAGAATTCGGACAGGGGGGAATGAGCAGTTCTTC.

A few counts support this clone. The chain recombines TRBV11-2 with TRBJ2-7, with no clear D. The CDR3 runs 13 residues. Germline-derived CDR1 and CDR2 are SGHAT and FQNNGV. Trimming pared 3 bases from V and 3 bases from J, leaving 9 bases between. CDR3 sequence reads: CASSLARDYEQYF. The CDR3 bases are TGTGCCAGCAGCTTGGCGAGAGACTACGAGCAGTACTTC.

The rearrangement uses TRBV19 and TRBJ2-4; D call uncertain. Looked up from germline, CDR1 is LNHDA and CDR2 is SQIVND (reference sequence). This CDR3 has 16 amino acids. Trimming stripped 2 bases from V and 0 bases from J, with 11 bases between. The CDR3 here is CASSIMRTIAKNIQYF. The CDR3 DNA is TGTGCCAGTAGTATAATGCGGACGATAGCCAAAAACATTCAGTACTTC.

This clone was detected only a few times. The chain carries TRBV4-2 and TRBJ2-7, with 7 bases identical to TRBD2. CDR3 length equals 14 residues. Germline values: CDR1 LGHNA, CDR2 YNFKEQ. The ends lost 0 bases at V and 2 bases at J; junction bases unmatched: 1. CDR3 amino acids: CASSQDLAAYEQYV. Here the CDR3 DNA reads TGTGCCAGCAGCCAAGATCTAGCGGCCTACGAGCAGTACGTC.

The CDR3 loop is CASSQLGAGRDTQYF. CDR3 nucleotides: TGTGCCAGCAGCCAATTGGGGGCGGGCCGAGATACGCAGTATTTT. This chain links TRBV7-7 with TRBJ2-3; the D gene is possibly TRBD1 (6 bases). The CDR3 contains 15 residues. Deletions cut 5 bases from V and 5 bases from J, with 17 bases between. CDR1 and CDR2 (germline): SSHAT, FNYEAQ (reference sequence). The full variable domain, rest sourced from reference TRBV7-7 and TRBJ2-3, is GAGVSQSPRYKVTKRGQDVTLRCDPISSHATLYWYQQALGQGPEFLTYFNYEAQPDKSGLPSDRFSAERPEGSISTLTIQRTEQRDSAMYRCASSQLGAGRDTQYFGPGTRLTVL.

The chain couples TRBV6-1 to TRBJ1-4; the match to TRBD1 covers 8 bases. CDR3 length: 15 amino acids. The V and J ends lost 0 bases and 8 bases, in that order; junction bases with no gene match: 5. Germline V gene data show CDR1 as MNHNS and CDR2 as SASEGT. The CDR3 spells CASSEARTGNEKLFF. CDR3 nucleotides: TGTGCCAGCAGTGAAGCTCGGACAGGGAACGAAAAACTGTTTTTT.